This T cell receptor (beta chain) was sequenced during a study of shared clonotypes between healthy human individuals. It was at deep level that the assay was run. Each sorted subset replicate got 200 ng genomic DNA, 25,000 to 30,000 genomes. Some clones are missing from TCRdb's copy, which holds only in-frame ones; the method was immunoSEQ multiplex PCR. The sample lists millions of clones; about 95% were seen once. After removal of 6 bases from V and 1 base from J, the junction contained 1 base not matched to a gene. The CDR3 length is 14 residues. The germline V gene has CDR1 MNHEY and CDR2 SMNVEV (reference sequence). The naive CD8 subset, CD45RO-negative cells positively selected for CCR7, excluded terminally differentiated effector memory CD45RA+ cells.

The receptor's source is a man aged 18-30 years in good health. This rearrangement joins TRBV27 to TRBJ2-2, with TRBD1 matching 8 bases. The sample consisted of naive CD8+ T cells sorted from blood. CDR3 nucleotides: TGTGCCAGCAGAGGGACAGGGAACACCGGGGAGCTGTTTTTT. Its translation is CASRGTGNTGELFF.